This is a list of T cell receptor beta chains from one sample in a study of cytomegalovirus exposure and HLA in healthy donors. Method: immunoSEQ multiplex PCR; TCRdb's copy keeps in-frame clones and lacks some. This sample has 150,000 to 200,000 clones; more than 70% occur once, and the top ten carry approximately 1.5%. Sample: PBMCs. These receptors came from a male donor in good health and CMV-seronegative. Each CDR3 is given without its conserved first and last residue. A D gene is named only where the DNA matches it firmly. Size is omitted from some rows. Given values are once, few, many or a class for expanded clones.

TRBD2 once TRBJ2-7 TRBV9 ASSLSGAAGVLEQY
. . TRBJ1-5 TRBV7-6 ASSLNPGAGEPQH
. . TRBJ2-3 TRBV21-1 ASALVAGGPDTQY
. . TRBJ2-2 TRBV7-9 ASSFGGSGELF
TRBD1 . TRBJ1-6 TRBV5-8 ASSFHGQGGSPLH
TRBD2 . TRBJ2-1 TRBV10-3 AIRRTSGEAYNEQF
TRBD2 . TRBJ2-3 TRBV5-1 ASSFMTSGVTDTQY
. . TRBJ1-1 TRBV19 ASSMLVAGTEAF
. . TRBJ2-4 TRBV7-9 SSSFTKSAGTKNIQY
. . TRBJ2-7 TRBV29-1 SVEMRGGSYEQY
TRBD1 . TRBJ2-1 TRBV7-9 ASSSLSGTGTRNEQF
TRBD2 . TRBJ2-1 TRBV4-2 ASSPYWGGSYNEQF
TRBD2 . TRBJ2-3 TRBV15 ATSRDGGREDTQY
TRBD2 . TRBJ2-2 TRBV29-1 SVRVGVAGNTGELF
. . TRBJ2-5 TRBV7-5 ARSSDRGPEETQY
. few TRBJ1-1 TRBV19 ASSRGAGRNEAF
. few TRBJ2-4 TRBV28 ASSLTTRGLVKNIQY
. . TRBJ1-2 TRBV15 ATSRDWGGRGYT
. . TRBJ1-5 TRBV27 ASSRSLDFRRDQPQH
TRBD2 once TRBJ2-5 TRBV27 ASSSGLTTETQY
TRBD2 . TRBJ2-5 TRBV4-1 ASSQGGGRETQY
. . TRBJ2-7 TRBV5-4 ASSLGVAGKFDEQY